Listed here are 21 T cell receptor beta chains from one sample, sequenced in a study of CD8 T cells in Susac syndrome. Random hexamers were used to reverse transcribe about 0.5 to 1 ug of RNA. One entry per CDR3 protein, called by TCRdb with MiXCR from the immunoSEQ multiplex PCR reads. The sample carries around 120,000 distinct CDR3 sequences, around 94% recorded once. Sequenced sample: CD4+ T cells from PBMCs. All receptors derive from a human donor with multiple sclerosis.

The CDR3 sequence: CSAHGGSSTDTQYF. The CDR3 region has the DNA TGCAGCGCTCATGGGGGGTCTAGCACAGATACGCAGTATTTT. V is TRBV29-1 and J is TRBJ2-3; a possible D gene is TRBD2 (6 bases). V shed 7 bases and J shed 0 bases, with 14 bases lying between them. CDR1 SQVTM and CDR2 ANQGSEA come from the germline V gene. The CDR3 sequence is 14 residues long.

Only a few counts were recorded for this clonotype. The gene calls are TRBV5-6 and TRBJ1-1; 11 nucleotides match TRBD1. From germline, CDR1 is SGHDT and CDR2 YYEEEE. The V gene end was trimmed by 8 bases and the J gene end by 1 base; junction bases not matched to a gene: 1. The CDR3 extends over 13 amino acids. CDR3 nucleotides: TGTGCCAGTGGGACAGGGGGGAACACTGAAGCTTTCTTT. This codes for CASGTGGNTEAFF.

This clonotype has only one observation. The CDR3 sequence: CASSFTGRTEAFF. The CDR3 DNA follows: TGTGCCAGCAGCTTTACAGGGAGGACTGAAGCTTTCTTT. This chain connects TRBV11-2 to TRBJ1-1; a weak D match, TRBD1 (6 bases). The CDR3 runs 13 residues. Trimming removed 3 bases at V and 5 bases at J, with 10 bases between. Germline values: CDR1 SGHAT, CDR2 FQNNGV.

The table lists this clonotype with a count of one. The gene calls are TRBV5-4 and TRBJ1-1; D gene uncertain. V lost 2 bases, J lost 0 bases, and 8 bases lay in between. CDR1 is SGHNT, CDR2 YYREEE, per germline (reference sequence). CDR3 length: 14 amino acids. The CDR3 coding sequence is TGTGCCAGCAGCTTCGCCAGCATGAACACTGAAGCTTTCTTT. This sequence encodes CASSFASMNTEAFF.

This chain joins TRBV18 and TRBJ2-5; unclear D gene. The CDR3 loop spans 16 amino acids. CDR1 is KGHSH and CDR2 is LQKENI in the germline V gene. The germline V and J ends were trimmed by 3 bases and 3 bases, with 17 bases remaining between them. The CDR3 here is CASSPQLDRPKETQYF. The CDR3 DNA reads TGTGCCAGCTCACCGCAACTGGACCGACCAAAAGAGACCCAGTACTTC.

The genes are TRBV18 and TRBJ2-3, with 8 nucleotides matching TRBD1. CDR3 length equals 15 residues. Germline V gives CDR1 KGHSH, CDR2 LQKENI. V trimming: 1 base; J trimming: 5 bases; junction bases outside the gene matches: 5. This CDR3 is CASSPLRGLGDTQYF. In DNA form, the CDR3 reads TGTGCCAGCTCACCACTCAGGGGGCTTGGAGATACGCAGTATTTT.

The V call is TRBV11-2, the J call TRBJ1-1, with TRBD1 as a possible D gene (6 bases). From germline, CDR1 is SGHAT and CDR2 FQNNGV. V was cut by 5 bases and J by 1 base, with 17 bases left in between. The CDR3 is made up of 16 amino acids. CDR3 DNA: TGTGCCAGCAGCCTGGGAGGCAGGGGAGGGAACACTGAAGCTTTCTTT. Protein product: CASSLGGRGGNTEAFF. Full variable domain (rest looked up from reference TRBV11-2 and TRBJ1-1): EAGVAQSPRYKIIEKRQSVAFWCNPISGHATLYWYQQILGQGPKLLIQFQNNGVVDDSQLPKDRFSAERLKGVDSTLKIQPAKLEDSAVYLCASSLGGRGGNTEAFFGQGTRLTVV.

V usage is TRBV10-3 and J usage is TRBJ1-5, with D hard to call. Between the trimmed V and J ends, which lost 4 bases and 2 bases, there was a span of 3 bases. Germline V lookup: CDR1 ENHRY, CDR2 SYGVKD. The CDR3 loop spans 12 amino acids. In DNA, the CDR3 is TGTGCCATCAGTGGGGGCAATCAGCCCCAGCATTTT. Protein sequence: CAISGGNQPQHF.

This clonotype was counted a single time. The J gene is TRBJ1-3, the V gene TRBV4-1; D uncertain. The CDR3 runs to 15 residues. Germline V gene lookup returns CDR1 MGHRA and CDR2 YSYEKL. Trimming left V 0 bases short and J 4 bases short, with 10 bases between. Here the CDR3 reads CASSQDLGPGNTIYF. The CDR3 DNA is TGCGCCAGCAGCCAAGATTTGGGTCCCGGAAACACCATATATTTT.

This clonotype was detected once. The chain links TRBV6-5 to TRBJ1-2; 8 bases align to TRBD1. The CDR3 loop spans 15 amino acids. CDR1 and CDR2 (germline): MNHEY, SVGAGI. V dropped 2 bases and J dropped 8; count of bases not matched to a gene: 10. CDR3 protein: CASSYVTGGDRGYTF. The CDR3, as DNA: TGTGCCAGCAGTTACGTCACAGGGGGAGATCGGGGCTACACCTTC.

This chain links TRBV20-1 with TRBJ1-1; D is perhaps TRBD1 (5 bases). V shed 6 bases and J shed 5 bases, with 16 bases lying between them. Germline V lookup: CDR1 DFQATT, CDR2 SNEGSKA (reference sequence). This CDR3 spans 13 amino acids. In DNA, the CDR3 is TGCAGTGCCCCGGGTCCCTGGGGGACTGAAGCTTTCTTT. Translated, it gives CSAPGPWGTEAFF.

The chain combines TRBV6-2 or TRBV6-3 with TRBJ2-5; tentative D call: TRBD1 (5 bases). CDR3 length equals 16 residues. V lost 4 bases, J lost 1 base, and 16 bases lay in between. The germline gives CDR1 MNHEY, CDR2 SVGEGT. The CDR3: CASSLNPTVLQETQYF. The CDR3 DNA reads TGTGCCAGCAGTTTGAACCCGACAGTCCTCCAAGAGACCCAGTACTTC.

The J gene is TRBJ1-5, the V gene TRBV30, with 7 bases matching TRBD1. CDR1 and CDR2 (germline): GTSNPN, SVGIG (reference sequence). The length of the CDR3 is 15 residues. V gave up 0 bases and J gave up 2 bases; unmatched junction bases: 4. The CDR3 is CAWSVQGLGNQPQHF. For the CDR3, the DNA is TGTGCCTGGAGTGTACAGGGGCTCGGCAATCAGCCCCAGCATTTT. The complete variable domain, with remaining parts taken from reference TRBV30 and TRBJ1-5, reads SQTIHQWPATLVQPVGSPLSLECTVEGTSNPNLYWYRQAAGRGLQLLFYSVGIGQISSEVPQNLSASRPQDRQFILSSKKLLLSDSGFYLCAWSVQGLGNQPQHFGDGTRLSIL.

J is TRBJ1-6 and V is TRBV6-5; D is unresolved. Trimming removed 2 bases from V and 8 bases from J, with 7 bases in between. CDR3 length: 13 residues. Germline V gene data show CDR1 as MNHEY and CDR2 as SVGAGI. The CDR3 nucleotides read TGTGCCAGCAGTTACCAGGCAGATTCACCCCTCCACTTT. As protein: CASSYQADSPLHF.

The V and J genes are TRBV6-1 and TRBJ2-5; D is undetermined. In germline, CDR1 is MNHNS, CDR2 SASEGT. This CDR3 is 12 amino acids long. The V gene lost 7 bases and the J gene lost 4 bases, with 10 bases spanning the gap. CDR3 nucleotides: TGTGCCAGCACTCGCCAGCGAGAGACCCAGTACTTC. This translates into CASTRQRETQYF.

This sequence joins TRBV7-9 and TRBJ1-6; no clear D. With 0 bases removed from V and 0 bases from J, the gap between germline ends came to 6 bases. CDR1 SEHNR and CDR2 FQNEAQ come from the germline V gene (reference sequence). The CDR3 totals 16 residues. CDR3 bases: TGTGCCAGCAGCTTAGCGCAGAGCTCCTATAATTCACCCCTCCACTTT. It translates to CASSLAQSSYNSPLHF.

The chain links TRBV25-1 to TRBJ2-1, with D possibly being TRBD1 or TRBD2 (5 bases each). The CDR3 is made up of 15 amino acids. Germline V gene data show CDR1 as MGHDK and CDR2 as SYGVNS. V gave up 4 bases and J gave up 5 bases, with 15 bases separating them. Written as DNA, the CDR3 is TGTGCCAGCAGTGGAGTCGGGGCAGGGAACAATGAGCAGTTCTTC. Its translation: CASSGVGAGNNEQFF.

This sequence joins TRBV7-9 and TRBJ2-2, with D perhaps matching TRBD1 (6 bases). The CDR3 covers 15 residues. Trimming removed 4 bases at V and 5 bases at J, with 14 bases between. Germline lookup yields CDR1 SEHNR and CDR2 FQNEAQ (reference sequence). CDR3 sequence (DNA): TGTGCCAGCAGCTCCCAGGGACATCCTACCGGGGAGCTGTTTTTT. This sequence encodes CASSSQGHPTGELFF.

CDR3 residues: CASSSPGGQAGQPQHF. The CDR3 nucleotides read TGTGCCAGCAGTTCCCCAGGGGGACAGGCCGGTCAGCCCCAGCATTTT. This sequence joins TRBV2 and TRBJ1-5; TRBD1 matches at 8 bases. The CDR3 extends over 16 amino acids. J gave up 6 bases and V 5 bases, and 12 bases lay outside the gene matches. CDR1 SNHLY and CDR2 FYNNEI come from the germline V gene.

This chain joins TRBV5-1 and TRBJ1-1; no firm D call. The germline gives CDR1 SGHRS, CDR2 YFSETQ. Trimming removed 0 bases from V and 6 bases from J, with 12 bases in between. This CDR3 comprises 14 residues. CDR3 DNA: TGCGCCAGCAGCTTGGCTGGTGGGTCGTCTGAAGCTTTCTTT. Translation gives CASSLAGGSSEAFF.

The rearrangement joins TRBV29-1 to TRBJ2-3; D is perhaps TRBD2 (5 bases). The CDR3 covers 14 residues. V was trimmed by 7 bases and J by 2 bases, leaving 16 bases between them. Germline lookup yields CDR1 SQVTM and CDR2 ANQGSEA. The CDR3 is CSAQEGSPTDTQYF. As DNA, the CDR3 is TGCAGCGCCCAAGAGGGCTCCCCCACAGATACGCAGTATTTT.